The present T cell receptor beta chain was sequenced within a study of cytomegalovirus exposure and HLA in healthy donors. Germline V gene lookup returns CDR1 MGHDK and CDR2 SYGVNS. Deletions cut 3 bases from V and 3 bases from J, with 9 bases between. The CDR3 is 14 residues long. Use of 60 Vbeta and 13 Jbeta primers characterized the PCR. TCRdb keeps only in-frame clones here, not all; method: immunoSEQ multiplex PCR. The repertoire holds approximately 130,000 clones, with approximately 72% as singletons. V usage is TRBV25-1 and J usage is TRBJ1-5, with a possible D match to TRBD1 (5 bases). Material: PBMCs. The TCR originated in a human donor in good health. The CDR3 DNA is TGTGCCAGCAGTGAGGGGGGGTCCAATCAGCCCCAGCATTTT. Its protein is CASSEGGSNQPQHF.